The entry that follows covers one T cell receptor beta chain sequence. Its target is not known. This sample stems from a study of vaccination effects on CD4 cells after COVID-19. At the level of the study: Participants got two doses of BNT162b2 or mRNA-1273 vaccine.

V gave up 3 bases and J gave up 8 bases, with 7 bases separating them. CDR1 and CDR2 from the germline V gene are LGHDT and YNNKEL (reference sequence). The CDR3 is 12 residues long. Following an approximately 10-day culture, CD4+ T cells were purified. Nucleocapsid antibodies stayed negative before and after vaccination, showing no earlier SARS-CoV-2 infection. Clones were read by immunoSEQ multiplex PCR, and TCRdb kept only the in-frame ones, dropping some. Of tens of thousands of clones detected, over 80% appear once; the ten largest clones hold 2.9%. Broader study findings: The study dataset contains few convalescent patients and includes no early post-infection timepoints.

The sample was CD4+ T cells from PBMCs cultured without peptide, taken before COVID-19 vaccination. This sequence joins TRBV3-1 (or the pseudogene TRBV3-2) and TRBJ2-2; D ambiguous. The TCR comes from a human donor who received a COVID-19 vaccine. The CDR3 DNA reads TGTGCCAGCAGCCACGGTCGGGGGGAGCTGTTTTTT. Translation gives CASSHGRGELFF.